This TCR beta chain was documented in a study of T cell responses to AZD1222 COVID-19 vaccine. Regarding the study as a whole: The sample set comprised mostly white British donors with more females, and clonal diversity was possibly underestimated. An increase in Spike-specific TCR breadth and depth was observed after two AZD1222 doses.

The data were produced by immunoSEQ multiplex PCR, yet TCRdb's version contains in-frame clones alone and is incomplete. The sample lists roughly 150,000 clones; approximately 88% were seen once. The CDR3 sequence is 13 residues long. Trimming pared 4 bases from V and 8 bases from J, leaving 15 bases between. In germline, CDR1 is SGHTS, CDR2 YDEGEE. About this clone: No antigen is known for it.

This receptor was taken from an adult who received the AZD1222 COVID-19 vaccine. Sequencing was performed on peripheral blood, taken 28 days after the second AZD1222 dose. The chain recombines TRBV5-8 with TRBJ1-2; D gene unclear. The CDR3 DNA is TGTGCCAGCAGCACGGGAGCGGTGAACGGCTACACCTTC. Protein sequence: CASSTGAVNGYTF.